Below are 18 T cell receptor beta chains sequenced from a single sample in a study of CD8 T cells in ankylosing spondylitis. TCRdb recomputed calls from the 5' RACE reads with MiXCR, one row per CDR3 protein. The sample has about 27,000 distinct CDR3 sequences; roughly 7.9% are singletons. The sequenced material came from blood. These receptors were taken from a male donor with ankylosing spondylitis or in good health (not recorded which).

The chain recombines TRBV4-1 with TRBJ2-2; D possibly corresponds to TRBD2 (6 bases). There are 18 residues in the CDR3. The V end lost 4 bases, the J end lost 5 bases, and 23 bases lay between the germline ends. Germline CDR1 and CDR2: MGHRA and YSYEKL. The DNA for the CDR3 is TGCGCCAGCAGCCCCGGGGGATTAGCGGCCCTGGGGACCGGGGAGCTGTTTTTT. It codes for CASSPGGLAALGTGELFF.

This clonotype occurred a few times. The V and J genes are TRBV20-1 and TRBJ1-4; maybe TRBD1 (5 bases). The CDR3 covers 15 residues. Germline CDR1 reads DFQATT; CDR2 reads SNEGSKA (reference sequence). Trimming pared 8 bases from V and 2 bases from J, leaving 18 bases between. CDR3 in amino acids: CSTAPFRGTNEKLFF. The CDR3 region has the DNA TGCAGTACCGCACCCTTCCGGGGGACTAATGAAAAACTGTTTTTT.

This clonotype was seen ten or more times. The chain couples TRBV28 to TRBJ2-7, with 9 bases that match TRBD1. CDR3 length: 16 amino acids. After removal of 4 bases from V and 3 bases from J, the junction contained 10 bases not matched to a gene. Germline V gene data show CDR1 as MDHEN and CDR2 as SYDVKM. The CDR3 DNA follows: TGTGCCAGCAGTTCCTACAGGGGGCACGGGAACTACGAGCAGTACTTC. Translation gives CASSSYRGHGNYEQYF. The variable domain in full, with the rest retrieved from reference TRBV28 and TRBJ2-7, is DVKVTQSSRYLVKRTGEKVFLECVQDMDHENMFWYRQDPGLGLRLIYFSYDVKMKEKGDIPEGYSVSREKKERFSLILESASTNQTSMYLCASSSYRGHGNYEQYFGPGTRLTVT.

The gene calls are TRBV6-2 or TRBV6-3 and TRBJ2-6; tentatively, D is TRBD2 (5 bases). The CDR3 spans 18 residues. In germline, CDR1 is MNHEY, CDR2 SVGEGT. V was cut by 1 base and J by 2 bases, with 15 bases left in between. The CDR3 DNA reads as TGTGCCAGCAGTTACTTCGGGAAACCTGAACCTGGGGCCAACGTCCTGACTTTC. It is translated as CASSYFGKPEPGANVLTF.

V usage is TRBV20-1 and J usage is TRBJ2-5; D is perhaps TRBD2 (5 bases). This CDR3 is built from 14 residues. Germline loops: CDR1 DFQATT, CDR2 SNEGSKA (reference sequence). V dropped 2 bases and J dropped 0 bases, with 10 bases sitting between them. CDR3 protein: CSARWSGYQETQYF. In DNA form, the CDR3 reads TGCAGTGCTAGATGGTCGGGGTACCAAGAGACCCAGTACTTC.

This chain uses TRBV12-3 or TRBV12-4 with TRBJ1-6; D is unresolved. V lost 3 bases, J lost 9 bases, and 9 bases lay in between. The CDR3 has 13 residues. The CDR3 spells CASSLGMASPLHF. Written as DNA, the CDR3 is TGTGCCAGCAGTTTGGGGATGGCTTCACCCCTCCACTTT.

This clonotype was seen only a few times. The chain combines TRBV28 with TRBJ2-3, with 10 bases lining up with TRBD2. The junction had 10 bases not matched to a gene; V was cut back by 5 bases and J by 5 bases. This CDR3 has 16 amino acids. Germline assignment: CDR1 MDHEN and CDR2 SYDVKM. The CDR3 DNA sequence: TGTGCCAGCAGTGCTGACCTAGCGGGGGCGAAAGATACGCAGTATTTT. As protein: CASSADLAGAKDTQYF.

This clonotype has more than one count but fewer than ten. This sequence joins TRBV10-3 and TRBJ2-3, with TRBD2 identical over 12 bases. The V segment lost 2 bases and the J segment 3 bases; nucleotides outside the gene matches: 3. This CDR3 region has 16 residues. CDR1 and CDR2 from the germline V gene are ENHRY and SYGVKD. DNA of the CDR3: TGTGCCATCAGTGAGCCCCTAGCGGGGGGGACAGATACGCAGTATTTT. Amino acid sequence: CAISEPLAGGTDTQYF.

The V gene is TRBV20-1, the J gene TRBJ2-7; D is perhaps TRBD1 or TRBD2 (6 bases each). Germline lookup yields CDR1 DFQATT and CDR2 SNEGSKA (reference sequence). CDR3 size: 13 residues. Trimming shortened V by 5 bases and J by 1 base, and 12 bases separated the two germline ends. CDR3: CSALGGGSYEQYF. In DNA, the CDR3 is TGCAGTGCTTTGGGGGGCGGGTCCTACGAGCAGTACTTC.

The rearrangement links TRBV29-1 to TRBJ2-7; 9 bases match TRBD2. Germline V gives CDR1 SQVTM, CDR2 ANQGSEA. The trim removed 5 bases at V and 2 bases at J, leaving 7 bases unmatched. The CDR3 runs 14 residues. CDR3 residues: CSVLASGATYEQYF. The DNA for the CDR3 is TGCAGCGTTTTAGCTAGCGGGGCAACCTACGAGCAGTACTTC.

In its sample, this clonotype was seen a few times. The chain couples TRBV12-3 or TRBV12-4 to TRBJ1-3; no firm D call. The ends were cut back, 4 bases at V and 0 bases at J, with 10 bases in the middle. The CDR3 length is 15 residues. CDR3 coding DNA: TGTGCCAGCAGTTACGGGCAGAGCTCTGGAAACACCATATATTTT. As protein: CASSYGQSSGNTIYF.

This clonotype was seen a handful of times. The rearrangement uses TRBV12-3 or TRBV12-4 and TRBJ1-5, with D possibly matching TRBD1 (5 bases). The CDR3 covers 14 residues. The V end lost 3 bases, the J end lost 11 bases, and 17 bases lay between the germline ends. CDR3 residues: CASSFPGPPAAQHF. The CDR3 DNA follows: TGTGCCAGCAGTTTCCCGGGGCCCCCTGCAGCCCAGCATTTT.

The table lists this clonotype with a few counts. V is TRBV7-8 and J is TRBJ2-3, with a possible D match to TRBD1 (7 bases). There are 15 residues in the CDR3. Trimming pared 5 bases from V and 4 bases from J, leaving 16 bases between. CDR1 is SGHVS, CDR2 FQNEAQ, per germline. The CDR3 is CASSLSRGVADTQYF. CDR3 sequence (DNA): TGTGCCAGCAGCCTGAGCAGGGGGGTGGCAGATACGCAGTATTTT.

Only a few counts were recorded for this clonotype. The V gene is TRBV10-3, the J gene TRBJ2-7; TRBD1 is a possible D gene (5 bases). V was clipped by 6 bases and J by 2 bases, with 11 bases between them. This CDR3 has 13 amino acids. CDR1 and CDR2 (germline): ENHRY, SYGVKD. The CDR3 region has the DNA TGTGCCATCAGCGCCGGCAGGGCCTACGAGCAGTACGTC. The encoded protein is CAISAGRAYEQYV.

The chain combines TRBV10-3 with TRBJ2-7; TRBD1 matches 9 bases. Germline V gene data show CDR1 as ENHRY and CDR2 as SYGVKD. The V gene end was trimmed by 6 bases and the J gene end by 3 bases; junction bases not matched to a gene: 6. The CDR3 sequence is 14 residues long. The CDR3 protein is CAIRAGTGNYEQYF. In DNA form, the CDR3 reads TGTGCCATCAGAGCCGGGACAGGGAACTACGAGCAGTACTTC.

The chain links TRBV5-1 to TRBJ2-2; D tentatively fits TRBD1 or TRBD2 (5 bases each). V lost 3 bases and J 3 bases, leaving 12 bases between the germline ends. The CDR3 is 15 residues long. The germline CDR1 and CDR2 sequences are SGHRS and YFSETQ. CDR3 region: CASSSGTQHTGELFF. The CDR3 DNA reads as TGCGCCAGCAGCTCCGGGACCCAGCACACCGGGGAGCTGTTTTTT.

This clonotype was recorded many times. This chain connects TRBV29-1 to TRBJ2-5, with 9 bases matching TRBD2. With 4 bases clipped from V and 4 bases from J, the junction kept 4 bases outside the gene matches. The CDR3 consists of 13 residues. Looked up from germline, CDR1 is SQVTM and CDR2 is ANQGSEA. The CDR3 region is CSVGGRATETQYF. DNA for the CDR3: TGCAGCGTTGGCGGGAGGGCCACAGAGACCCAGTACTTC.

This clonotype showed up just a few times. The chain uses TRBV29-1 and TRBJ1-1; D is unresolved. There are 13 residues in the CDR3. V lost 6 bases to trimming and J lost 0 bases, with 11 bases between them. The germline V gene has CDR1 SQVTM and CDR2 ANQGSEA. The CDR3 loop is CSVDRVMNTEAFF. The DNA for the CDR3 is TGCAGCGTGGACCGCGTGATGAACACTGAAGCTTTCTTT.